The 25 T cell receptor beta chains below were found in one sample sequenced in a study of blood T cell repertoires in COVID-19 (dated by TCRdb to 2020 to 2022). Library prep was done by the immunoSEQ multiplex PCR assay. In its TCRdb copy, this immuneACCESS table keeps in-frame sequences only and misses some clones. Where compared with another copy, unresolved V genes explain less than half of these, and the others have no known cause. For this sample the table gives about 40,000 clones, of which over 70% were detected only once. Of the sample, roughly 29% is held by the ten largest clones. The sequenced sample was peripheral blood. The receptors shown here come from a man at least 80 years old with active or convalescent COVID-19.

This chain joins TRBV27 and TRBJ2-7; 9 nucleotides line up with TRBD1. V was clipped by 5 bases and J by 4 bases; unmatched bases: 9. Germline lookup yields CDR1 MNHEY and CDR2 SMNVEV (reference sequence). The CDR3 totals 15 residues. Here the CDR3 reads CASSERTGEVYEQYF. CDR3 sequence (DNA): TGTGCCAGCAGTGAGCGGACAGGGGAGGTGTACGAGCAGTACTTC.

The V call is TRBV19, the J call TRBJ2-2, with 11 bases that match TRBD1. Germline CDR1 is LNHDA and CDR2 is SQIVND (reference sequence). The CDR3 runs 17 residues. V lost 4 bases, J lost 4 bases, and 8 bases stayed unmatched. The CDR3 is CASSKGTGGLGTGELFF. As DNA, the CDR3 is TGTGCCAGTAGTAAAGGGACAGGGGGTCTTGGCACCGGGGAGCTGTTTTTT.

The V and J genes are TRBV21-1 and TRBJ2-7; the tabulated D call, TRBD1, remains unverified against the DNA. TRBV21-1 is listed as a pseudogene. The CDR3 sequence is 15 residues long. This chain's CDR3 is CASSKAGRGGGEQYF. In DNA, the CDR3 is TGTGCCAGCAGCAAAGCAGGACGAGGGGGTGGTGAGCAGTACTTC.

This clone appeared a single time. The chain is built from TRBV30 and TRBJ2-6, with D possibly TRBD1 on 5 matching bases. V lost 4 bases, J lost 3 bases, and 19 bases lay in between. This CDR3 is built from 17 residues. Germline V gene data show CDR1 as GTSNPN and CDR2 as SVGIG (reference sequence). CDR3 in DNA: TGTGCCTGGATCGAAGGCACAGGTCTTGTTGGGGCCAACGTCCTGACTTTC. Residues: CAWIEGTGLVGANVLTF.

This chain joins TRBV3-1 (or the pseudogene TRBV3-2) and TRBJ2-1; D unresolved. Deletions cut 5 bases from V and 0 bases from J, with 11 bases between. Germline CDR1 reads LGHDT; CDR2 reads YNNKEL (reference sequence). The CDR3 spans 15 residues. Here the CDR3 DNA reads TGTGCCAGCAGCTCCCCCCGACACTCCTACAATGAGCAGTTCTTC. It codes for CASSSPRHSYNEQFF.

The chain links TRBV7-9 to TRBJ1-2, with D possibly matching TRBD1 (6 bases). V lost 2 bases, J lost 6 bases, and 10 bases lay in between. From germline, CDR1 is SEHNR and CDR2 FQNEAQ (reference sequence). CDR3 size: 13 residues. The CDR3 DNA sequence: TGTGCCAGCAGCTTACACAGGGTCCATGGCTACACCTTC. As protein: CASSLHRVHGYTF.

The chain couples TRBV11-2 to TRBJ2-3; 7 bases map to TRBD1. This CDR3 region has 14 residues. The germline CDR1 and CDR2 sequences are SGHAT and FQNNGV. J lost 10 bases, V lost 0 bases, and 7 bases had no gene match. Here the CDR3 DNA reads TGTGCCAGCAGCTTAGAAGGGACAGTCCAAGCGCAGTATTTT. Its protein product is CASSLEGTVQAQYF. Based on the CDR3 plus reference TRBV11-2 and TRBJ2-3, the full variable domain is EAGVAQSPRYKIIEKRQSVAFWCNPISGHATLYWYQQILGQGPKLLIQFQNNGVVDDSQLPKDRFSAERLKGVDSTLKIQPAKLEDSAVYLCASSLEGTVQAQYFGPGTRLTVL.

V usage is TRBV18 and J usage is TRBJ1-4; 10 bases line up with TRBD1. The junction had 7 bases not matched to a gene; V was cut back by 3 bases and J by 0 bases. Germline V gene lookup returns CDR1 KGHSH and CDR2 LQKENI. The CDR3 has 18 residues. The CDR3 DNA reads TGTGCCAGCTCACCGGGACAGGGGCGCGGGGCAACTAATGAAAAACTGTTTTTT. Residues: CASSPGQGRGATNEKLFF.

This chain joins TRBV3-1 (or the pseudogene TRBV3-2) and TRBJ1-3; 8 bases line up with TRBD1. CDR1 is LGHDT, CDR2 YNNKEL, per germline (reference sequence). The CDR3 sequence is 17 residues long. Trimming took 1 base from V and 5 from J; bases not matched to a gene: 10. CDR3 bases: TGTGCCAGCAGCCAAGCGTTCTTCGGACAGGGTCGAAACACCATATATTTT. Its protein product is CASSQAFFGQGRNTIYF.

Only one count was recorded for this clone. The CDR3 sequence: CASSTGLASYEQYF. In DNA, the CDR3 is TGTGCCAGCAGTACGGGACTAGCGTCCTACGAGCAGTACTTC. The V call is TRBV6-2 or TRBV6-3, the J call TRBJ2-7, with 10 bases identical to TRBD2. Germline V CDR1 and CDR2: MNHEY, SVGEGT. V was pared by 5 bases and J by 1 base, with 2 bases of the junction left unmatched. The CDR3 has 14 amino acids.

This clone showed up just a few times. This chain joins TRBV13 and TRBJ2-3; D is perhaps TRBD1 (7 bases). The germline CDR1 and CDR2 sequences are PRHDT and FYEKMQ (reference sequence). Trimming left V 5 bases short and J 4 bases short, with 22 bases between. The CDR3 is made up of 17 amino acids. CDR3 residues: CASSPTWTGPGADTQYF. The CDR3 DNA reads as TGTGCCAGCAGCCCTACATGGACAGGCCCGGGGGCAGATACGCAGTATTTT.

This chain joins TRBV12-3 or TRBV12-4 and TRBJ2-3; 10 bases map to TRBD1. The CDR3 is 12 amino acids. V gave up 5 bases and J gave up 14 bases; unmatched junction bases: 7. The CDR3 loop is CASSTGQGVGYF. DNA for the CDR3: TGTGCCAGCAGTACCGGACAGGGGGTTGGGTATTTT.

The gene calls are TRBV27 and TRBJ2-1; TRBD2 aligns across 13 bases. The trim removed 4 bases at V and 9 bases at J, leaving 12 bases unmatched. This CDR3 has 17 amino acids. CDR1 MNHEY and CDR2 SMNVEV come from the germline V gene (reference sequence). CDR3 sequence: CASSSGLAGAFFTEQFF. The CDR3 DNA reads TGTGCCAGCAGTTCCGGACTAGCGGGAGCGTTTTTCACTGAGCAGTTCTTC.

V is TRBV24-1 and J is TRBJ2-7, with TRBD2 identical over 9 bases. The CDR3 sequence is 14 residues long. The trim removed 4 bases at V and 2 bases at J, leaving 2 bases unmatched. The germline CDR1 and CDR2 sequences are KGHDR and SFDVKD. In DNA form, the CDR3 reads TGTGCCACCAGTGAGTCTAGCGGGGCCTACGAGCAGTACTTC. This encodes CATSESSGAYEQYF.

This rearrangement joins TRBV9 to TRBJ1-1, with a possible D match to TRBD1 (6 bases). Germline V lookup: CDR1 SGDLS, CDR2 YYNGEE. Trimming shortened V by 4 bases and J by 2 bases, and 15 bases separated the two germline ends. The CDR3 is 15 residues long. The DNA for the CDR3 is TGTGCCAGCAGCATCGCGCAGGGGCGTAACACTGAAGCTTTCTTT. Its translation is CASSIAQGRNTEAFF.

V usage is TRBV7-2 and J usage is TRBJ2-3; TRBD2 matches at 16 bases. Germline CDR1 and CDR2: SGHTA and FQGNSA. V shed 6 bases and J 6 bases; nucleotides not matched to a gene: 9. This CDR3 has 17 residues. CDR3 protein: CASRRPGLAGGPDTQYF. CDR3 sequence (DNA): TGTGCCAGCAGGCGACCGGGACTAGCGGGAGGGCCGGATACGCAGTATTTT.

CDR3 amino acids: CASRPPLGGAGGFYNEQFF. DNA of the CDR3: TGTGCCAGTAGGCCCCCCCTCGGGGGAGCGGGGGGATTCTACAATGAGCAGTTCTTC. This chain joins TRBV19 and TRBJ2-1, with 9 bases fitting TRBD2. The CDR3 runs to 19 residues. The V segment lost 6 bases and the J segment 3 bases; nucleotides outside the gene matches: 18. The germline CDR1 and CDR2 sequences are LNHDA and SQIVND (reference sequence).

The V call is TRBV4-3, the J call TRBJ1-5, with D possibly being TRBD1 (6 bases). The V and J ends lost 6 bases and 5 bases respectively, with 11 bases between them. Germline CDR1 is LGHNA and CDR2 is YSLEER. This CDR3 contains 13 residues. CDR3 in amino acids: CASSSSGDQPQHF. CDR3 coding DNA: TGCGCCAGCAGTTCATCAGGGGATCAGCCCCAGCATTTT.

The J gene is TRBJ2-3, the V gene TRBV3-1 (or the pseudogene TRBV3-2); D call uncertain. Trimming cost V 8 bases and J 6 bases, with 12 bases left between them. The CDR3 length is 12 residues. Germline-derived CDR1 and CDR2 are LGHDT and YNNKEL (reference sequence). The CDR3: CASSRRLDTQYF. DNA of the CDR3: TGTGCCAGCTCCAGGCGTTTGGATACGCAGTATTTT.

This clone has a handful of counts. J is TRBJ1-5 and V is TRBV2; tentatively, D is TRBD1 (6 bases). Germline CDR1 reads SNHLY; CDR2 reads FYNNEI. Trimming left V 8 bases short and J 4 bases short, with 18 bases between. The CDR3 runs to 15 residues. As DNA, the CDR3 is TGTGCCAGCGACCGACGACAGGACAATAATCAGCCCCAGCATTTT. Translation: CASDRRQDNNQPQHF. Looking up the rest from reference TRBV2 and TRBJ1-5 gives the full variable domain: EPEVTQTPSHQVTQMGQEVILRCVPISNHLYFYWYRQILGQKVEFLVSFYNNEISEKSEIFDDQFSVERPDGSNFTLKIRSTKLEDSAMYFCASDRRQDNNQPQHFGDGTRLSIL.

V and J are TRBV6-1 and TRBJ2-7; D call uncertain. Germline V lookup: CDR1 MNHNS, CDR2 SASEGT. The CDR3 consists of 15 residues. Trimming pared 1 base from V and 1 base from J, leaving 11 bases between. The CDR3 sequence: CASSEGPALSYEQYF. CDR3 sequence (DNA): TGTGCCAGCAGTGAAGGCCCCGCTCTATCCTACGAGCAGTACTTC.

The gene calls are TRBV11-3 and TRBJ1-3; D gene ambiguous. Germline loops: CDR1 SGHNT, CDR2 YENEEA. The CDR3 consists of 14 residues. Trimming took 3 bases from V and 0 from J, leaving 6 bases between them. The CDR3 is CASSLISSGNTIYF. Written as DNA, the CDR3 is TGTGCCAGCAGCTTGATCAGCTCTGGAAACACCATATATTTT.

V gene TRBV7-2 combines with J gene TRBJ1-1; D ambiguous. Germline CDR1 reads SGHTA; CDR2 reads FQGNSA. The V end lost 5 bases, the J end lost 5 bases, and 15 bases lay between the germline ends. This CDR3 contains 14 residues. CDR3 protein: CASSQQPGLTEAFF. As DNA, the CDR3 is TGTGCCAGCAGCCAGCAGCCGGGTCTTACTGAAGCTTTCTTT.

The chain carries TRBV20-1 and TRBJ2-3; D is possibly TRBD1 (5 bases). CDR1 is DFQATT, CDR2 SNEGSKA, per germline (reference sequence). Trimming left V 5 bases short and J 5 bases short, with 8 bases between. There are 11 residues in the CDR3. CDR3 protein: CSASQGDTQYF. In DNA form, the CDR3 reads TGCAGTGCTTCGCAGGGAGATACGCAGTATTTT.

The chain carries TRBV12-3 or TRBV12-4 and TRBJ2-2; D perhaps matches TRBD1 (6 bases). CDR3 size: 13 residues. Trimming pared 6 bases from V and 8 bases from J, leaving 13 bases between. The CDR3 loop is CASSLDSAGELFF. The CDR3 nucleotides read TGTGCCAGCAGCCTGGACAGCGCGGGGGAGCTGTTTTTT.